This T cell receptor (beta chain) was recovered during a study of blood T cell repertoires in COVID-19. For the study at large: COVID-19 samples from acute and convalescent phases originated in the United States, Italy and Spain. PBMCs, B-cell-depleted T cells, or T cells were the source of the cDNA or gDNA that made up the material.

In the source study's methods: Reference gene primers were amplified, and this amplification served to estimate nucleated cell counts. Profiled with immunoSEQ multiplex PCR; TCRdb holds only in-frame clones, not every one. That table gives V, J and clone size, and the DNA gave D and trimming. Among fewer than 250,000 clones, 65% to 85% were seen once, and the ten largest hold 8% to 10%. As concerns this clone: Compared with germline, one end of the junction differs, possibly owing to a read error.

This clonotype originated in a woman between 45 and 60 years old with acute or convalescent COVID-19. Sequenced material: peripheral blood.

As DNA, the CDR3 is TGTGCCAGCAGGGGCACCGGGACTAGCGGGAGATATGAGAAGTTCTTC. It yields the protein CASRGTGTSGRYEKFF. The rearrangement uses TRBV7-3 and TRBJ2-1; 14 bases are shared with TRBD2. CDR3 length: 16 amino acids. Germline CDR1 and CDR2: SGHTA and FQGTGA.